Presented here are 3 T cell receptor beta chains from one specimen sequenced in a study of shared T cell receptors in the human thymus. Assay used: immunoSEQ multiplex PCR; TCRdb lists only in-frame clones, some missing. The data hold about 380,000 clones, with 85% to 95% observed a single time. Material: thymocytes. Receptors originate from a human donor.

This clone was seen a single time. The chain joins TRBV27 to TRBJ1-1; 9 bases fit TRBD1. CDR1 MNHEY and CDR2 SMNVEV come from the germline V gene (reference sequence). Trimming took 5 bases from V and 5 from J; bases not matched to a gene: 9. CDR3 length: 15 residues. The CDR3 reads CASSLGTGWGTEAFF. DNA of the CDR3: TGTGCCAGCAGTCTAGGGACAGGGTGGGGGACTGAAGCTTTCTTT.

In its sample, this clone was seen once. The genes are TRBV6-1 and TRBJ1-5, with TRBD1 matching 11 bases. J was trimmed by 7 bases and V by 10 bases; bases with no gene match: 12. The CDR3 loop spans 15 amino acids. Germline V gene sequence: CDR1 MNHNS, CDR2 SASEGT. In DNA, the CDR3 is TGTGCCACCCAGGGACAGGGGGTTCGAGGGCAGCCCCAGCATTTT. Protein: CATQGQGVRGQPQHF.

The CDR3 reads CASSLTSGSHEQYF. Written as DNA, the CDR3 is TGTGCCAGCAGTTTAACTAGCGGGAGCCACGAGCAGTACTTC. This sequence joins TRBV27 and TRBJ2-7; 11 bases line up with TRBD2. The junction had 2 bases not matched to a gene; V was cut back by 2 bases and J by 5 bases. Germline lookup yields CDR1 MNHEY and CDR2 SMNVEV (reference sequence). The CDR3 is made up of 14 amino acids.